Given below is one T cell receptor (beta chain) in context. Its target is not known. PCR amplification relied on 60 Vbeta primers (plus 13 Jbeta primers). TCRdb keeps only in-frame clones here, not all; method: immunoSEQ multiplex PCR. Of about 150,000 clones listed, approximately 81% are singletons. The data derive from a study of cytomegalovirus exposure and HLA in healthy donors. Study overall: Researchers found that roughly 80% of under 450 genotyped donors fell within the Caucasian-associated ancestry cluster. Study-level findings and limits: Previous analysis showed most TCR beta V segments were productive about 87% or about 30% of the time. From TCR beta sequences, most subjects' HLA-A and HLA-B alleles were reportedly predicted accurately. Later analysis demonstrated an association between a missense DCLRE1C variant and TCR beta V- and J-gene trimming.

The germline V gene has CDR1 WSHSY and CDR2 SAAADI. V lost 4 bases and J lost 5, with 20 bases in between. The CDR3 has 16 amino acids. This chain connects TRBV10-2 to TRBJ1-2; D is perhaps TRBD1 (5 bases). The TCR comes from a man aged 18 to 35 in good health and CMV-seronegative. Specimen: PBMCs. The CDR3 region is CASSANPQTAIYGYTF. DNA for the CDR3: TGCGCCAGCAGTGCGAACCCCCAGACAGCGATTTATGGCTACACCTTC.